The 27 T cell receptor beta chains below were found in one sample sequenced in a study of T cell responses to AZD1222 COVID-19 vaccine. The repertoire was sequenced with immunoSEQ multiplex PCR; TCRdb's copy has only in-frame clones and lacks some. The sample lists 80,000 to 100,000 clones, roughly 84% seen once, with 5.6% in the top ten. The source was peripheral blood, collected 28 days after the second AZD1222 dose. The receptors derive from an adult who received the AZD1222 COVID-19 vaccine.

The gene calls are TRBV5-4 and TRBJ1-5, with 9 bases lining up with TRBD1. This CDR3 spans 15 amino acids. Losses at the gene ends were 4 bases for V and 4 bases for J; bases not matched to a gene: 6. Germline V lookup: CDR1 SGHNT, CDR2 YYREEE (reference sequence). The CDR3 here is CASSPDRGTNQPQHF. In nucleotides, the CDR3 is TGTGCCAGCAGCCCGGACAGGGGAACGAATCAGCCCCAGCATTTT.

The CDR3 region is CASSTVKTVGNQPQHF. As DNA, the CDR3 is TGTGCCAGCAGTACGGTCAAGACGGTGGGCAATCAGCCCCAGCATTTT. The chain employs TRBV28 and TRBJ1-5, with D unresolved. The CDR3 spans 16 residues. V was shortened by 5 bases and J by 2 bases, with 16 bases between the two germline ends. Germline CDR1 reads MDHEN; CDR2 reads SYDVKM.

The rearrangement joins TRBV11-3 to TRBJ2-1; 11 positions agree with TRBD2. V was clipped by 4 bases and J by 5 bases; unmatched bases: 7. The CDR3 spans 16 residues. The germline V gene has CDR1 SGHNT and CDR2 YENEEA. CDR3 residues: CASSSPGTSGNNEQFF. In nucleotides, the CDR3 is TGTGCCAGCAGCTCCCCCGGGACTAGCGGTAACAATGAGCAGTTCTTC.

The chain couples TRBV4-2 to TRBJ2-2; 12 nucleotides line up with TRBD2. The CDR3 runs 18 residues. After removal of 0 bases from V and 5 bases from J, the junction contained 7 bases not matched to a gene. Germline loops: CDR1 LGHNA, CDR2 YNFKEQ. The DNA for the CDR3 is TGTGCCAGCAGCCAAGATCCCACTAGCGGGGGGCGGACCGGGGAGCTGTTTTTT. It encodes CASSQDPTSGGRTGELFF.

This chain connects TRBV6-2 or TRBV6-3 to TRBJ2-5; 16 nucleotides align to TRBD2. This CDR3 has 16 amino acids. With V trimmed by 5 bases and J by 4 bases, 4 bases remained unmatched. The germline V gene has CDR1 MNHEY and CDR2 SVGEGT. The CDR3 reads CASSAGTSGRGETQYF. Written as DNA, the CDR3 is TGTGCCAGCAGTGCCGGGACTAGCGGGAGGGGAGAGACCCAGTACTTC.

The genes are TRBV5-4 and TRBJ1-6; 10 positions agree with TRBD1. V lost 4 bases to trimming and J lost 9 bases; unmatched junction nucleotides: 7. The length of the CDR3 is 15 residues. Germline-derived CDR1 and CDR2 are SGHNT and YYREEE (reference sequence). The CDR3 DNA reads TGTGCCAGCAGCCAAGGACAGGGGGGACGTTCACCCCTCCACTTT. This codes for CASSQGQGGRSPLHF.

The chain recombines TRBV6-6 with TRBJ1-2; tentatively, D is TRBD1 (5 bases). In germline, CDR1 is MNHNY, CDR2 SVGAGI (reference sequence). This CDR3 has 14 amino acids. V was shortened by 5 bases and J by 3 bases, with 13 bases between the two germline ends. This chain's CDR3 is CASSNQRGDYGYTF. CDR3 sequence (DNA): TGTGCCAGCAGTAATCAGCGGGGCGACTATGGCTACACCTTC.

This chain connects TRBV25-1 to TRBJ1-2, with 8 bases aligning to TRBD1. The CDR3 length is 14 residues. Germline V gives CDR1 MGHDK, CDR2 SYGVNS. The trim removed 1 base at V and 6 bases at J, leaving 4 bases unmatched. For the CDR3, the DNA is TGTGCCAGCAGTGAATTTGCCAGGGGGCATGGCTACACCTTC. This gives the protein CASSEFARGHGYTF.

This clone is a singleton in its sample. The rearrangement uses TRBV6-5 and TRBJ2-7, with D perhaps TRBD1 (5 bases). This CDR3 has 14 residues. In germline, CDR1 is MNHEY, CDR2 SVGAGI. V gave up 6 bases and J gave up 4 bases, with 16 bases separating them. CDR3 sequence reads: CASRQQDVRYEQYF. CDR3 coding DNA: TGTGCCAGCAGACAACAGGACGTTAGGTACGAGCAGTACTTC.

J is TRBJ2-5 and V is TRBV5-1, with TRBD2 matching over 8 bases. J gave up 2 bases and V 2 bases, and 5 bases lay outside the gene matches. Germline V lookup: CDR1 SGHRS, CDR2 YFSETQ. This CDR3 is 15 amino acids long. CDR3 loop: CASSLNSGEQETQYF. The DNA of the CDR3 is TGCGCCAGCAGCTTAAATAGCGGGGAGCAAGAGACCCAGTACTTC.

The chain is built from TRBV2 and TRBJ2-3; no firm D call. This CDR3 is built from 13 residues. Per the germline V gene, CDR1 is SNHLY and CDR2 is FYNNEI. V gave up 6 bases and J gave up 6 bases, with 13 bases separating them. The CDR3 DNA follows: TGTGCCAGCAGAGTAGCATCGATGGATACGCAGTATTTT. It translates to CASRVASMDTQYF.

The chain joins TRBV28 to TRBJ1-2, with D possibly TRBD1 on 6 matching bases. From germline, CDR1 is MDHEN and CDR2 SYDVKM. Trimming removed 6 bases at V and 10 bases at J, with 15 bases between. The CDR3 loop spans 12 amino acids. CDR3 loop: CASSPRGDDYTF. CDR3 coding DNA: TGTGCCAGCAGCCCGAGGGGGGATGACTACACCTTC.

This clone was detected once. The rearrangement links TRBV7-2 to TRBJ2-5; D perhaps matches TRBD1 (6 bases). CDR3 length equals 15 residues. Per the germline V gene, CDR1 is SGHTA and CDR2 is FQGNSA. V was pared by 1 base and J by 5 bases, with 14 bases between. CDR3: CASSLGNRVGETQYF. The CDR3 DNA follows: TGTGCCAGCAGCTTAGGAAACAGGGTGGGGGAGACCCAGTACTTC.

V is TRBV18 and J is TRBJ2-1; D gene unclear. The V gene's germline CDR1 is KGHSH and CDR2 LQKENI. CDR3 size: 16 residues. V was shortened by 0 bases and J by 0 bases, with 9 bases between the two germline ends. The CDR3 DNA is TGTGCCAGCTCACCACCCGGGCACCTCTCCTACAATGAGCAGTTCTTC. Its protein is CASSPPGHLSYNEQFF.

The rearrangement links TRBV4-1 to TRBJ2-3; no clear D. CDR1 is MGHRA, CDR2 YSYEKL, per germline. With 1 base removed from V and 0 bases from J, the gap between germline ends came to 8 bases. The CDR3 has 15 residues. This CDR3 is CASSQVFGSTDTQYF. The DNA for the CDR3 is TGCGCCAGCAGCCAAGTGTTTGGGAGCACAGATACGCAGTATTTT.

This clone was detected only once. The chain joins TRBV5-1 to TRBJ2-7, with 7 bases lining up with TRBD2. The germline CDR1 and CDR2 sequences are SGHRS and YFSETQ. V gave up 4 bases and J gave up 2 bases; unmatched junction bases: 18. The CDR3 runs to 18 residues. The CDR3 nucleotides are TGCGCCAGCAGCCCCATAAATTTCTCAGGCCGGGGGGCCTACGAGCAGTACTTC. Amino acid sequence: CASSPINFSGRGAYEQYF. Variable domain in full (rest from reference TRBV5-1 and TRBJ2-7): KAGVTQTPRYLIKTRGQQVTLSCSPISGHRSVSWYQQTPGQGLQFLFEYFSETQRNKGNFPGRFSGRQFSNSRSEMNVSTLELGDSALYLCASSPINFSGRGAYEQYFGPGTRLTVT.

The V call is TRBV7-2, the J call TRBJ1-1; D call uncertain. The V end was cut by 10 bases, the J end by 0 bases, with 12 bases between. The CDR3 has 13 amino acids. Germline CDR1 SGHTA, CDR2 FQGNSA. The CDR3: CATKRFMNTEAFF. The CDR3 bases are TGTGCCACTAAGAGGTTCATGAACACTGAAGCTTTCTTT.

This chain links TRBV18 with TRBJ2-3; possibly TRBD1 for D (6 bases). The V end was cut by 8 bases, the J end by 3 bases, with 12 bases between. Germline lookup yields CDR1 KGHSH and CDR2 LQKENI. This CDR3 has 13 residues. The CDR3 loop reads CASRGTWTDTQYF. In DNA form, the CDR3 reads TGTGCCAGCAGAGGGACATGGACAGATACGCAGTATTTT.

This rearrangement joins TRBV5-1 to TRBJ2-3; weak D call: TRBD1 (5 bases). The CDR3 runs 14 residues. The germline V and J ends were trimmed by 2 bases and 1 base, with 8 bases remaining between them. Germline CDR1 and CDR2: SGHRS and YFSETQ. DNA for the CDR3: TGCGCCAGCAGCTTAGGGGAACGCACAGATACGCAGTATTTT. It specifies CASSLGERTDTQYF.

The chain joins TRBV7-2 to TRBJ2-7; D gene uncertain. V lost 0 bases to trimming and J lost 5 bases, with 8 bases between them. The germline CDR1 and CDR2 sequences are SGHTA and FQGNSA. The CDR3 is 13 residues long. This chain's CDR3 is CASSLARRNEQYF. The CDR3 coding sequence is TGTGCCAGCAGCTTAGCGCGACGGAACGAGCAGTACTTC.

V and J are TRBV28 and TRBJ1-2; D perhaps matches TRBD1 (5 bases). Germline V CDR1 and CDR2: MDHEN, SYDVKM. CDR3 length equals 12 residues. V was shortened by 8 bases and J by 8 bases, with 15 bases between the two germline ends. The CDR3, as DNA: TGTGCCAGCCATAGGGGCACCGAAGGCTACACCTTC. Amino acid sequence: CASHRGTEGYTF.

The chain has TRBV6-2 or TRBV6-3 and TRBJ2-7; D is unclear. CDR1 is MNHEY and CDR2 is SVGEGT in the germline V gene. This CDR3 is 16 amino acids long. The V gene lost 2 bases and the J gene lost 0 bases, with 14 bases spanning the gap. CDR3 region: CASSYLYSLSSYEQYF. DNA of the CDR3: TGTGCCAGCAGTTACCTCTACAGTCTAAGCTCCTACGAGCAGTACTTC.

V is TRBV4-3 and J is TRBJ2-2, with D possibly matching TRBD2 (5 bases). The CDR3 totals 16 residues. Germline V CDR1 and CDR2: LGHNA, YSLEER. Trimming took off 4 bases at V and 6 bases at J, with 18 bases between the two ends. CDR3 loop: CASSPRTADYAGELFF. The CDR3 region has the DNA TGCGCCAGCAGCCCCCGGACCGCTGACTACGCCGGGGAGCTGTTTTTT.

CDR3 region: CASSAQDIEAFF. CDR3 nucleotide sequence: TGTGCCAGCAGTGCGCAGGACATTGAAGCTTTCTTT. The rearrangement links TRBV2 to TRBJ1-1; a possible D gene is TRBD1 (5 bases). The CDR3 runs to 12 residues. Germline assignment: CDR1 SNHLY and CDR2 FYNNEI. V gave up 4 bases and J gave up 7 bases, with 10 bases separating them.

V and J are TRBV5-1 and TRBJ2-6; perhaps TRBD2 as D (5 bases). This CDR3 comprises 16 residues. The germline gives CDR1 SGHRS, CDR2 YFSETQ. Trimming took off 0 bases at V and 2 bases at J, with 9 bases between the two ends. CDR3 loop: CASSLEAGAGANVLTF. For the CDR3, the DNA is TGCGCCAGCAGCTTGGAAGCCGGGGCTGGGGCCAACGTCCTGACTTTC.

The V gene is TRBV19, the J gene TRBJ2-1; 7 bases map to TRBD2. After removal of 1 base from V and 9 bases from J, the junction contained 15 bases not matched to a gene. Germline V gene lookup returns CDR1 LNHDA and CDR2 SQIVND (reference sequence). The CDR3 sequence is 17 residues long. The CDR3 bases are TGTGCCAGTAGTATAGCCAGTGGGAACGGGAGGAGTGGTGAGCAGTTCTTC. Translating gives CASSIASGNGRSGEQFF.

The rearrangement uses TRBV5-1 and TRBJ2-7, with unresolved D. V was clipped by 1 base and J by 0 bases, with 11 bases between them. The CDR3 has 15 residues. CDR1 SGHRS and CDR2 YFSETQ come from the germline V gene. The CDR3 DNA sequence: TGCGCCAGCAGCTTGTTAGGTCTGAGCTCCTACGAGCAGTACTTC. Its protein product is CASSLLGLSSYEQYF.